A single sample is the source of the 23 T cell receptor beta chains below, sequenced in a study of OX40 agonist ivuxolimab in advanced cancers. Here immunoSEQ multiplex PCR was the method, and the copy in TCRdb shows in-frame clones only, minus some. The data show roughly 66,000 clones, roughly nine tenths seen once. Sequences were derived from CD4+ or CD8+ T cells sorted from blood, sampled in a trial of the OX40 agonist ivuxolimab. The receptors come from an adult with an advanced solid tumor such as melanoma, head and neck, liver or kidney cancer.

This rearrangement joins TRBV18 to TRBJ2-5; D uncertain. Germline assignment: CDR1 KGHSH and CDR2 LQKENI. The CDR3 has 14 residues. The ends were cut back, 0 bases at V and 2 bases at J, with 7 bases in the middle. The DNA of the CDR3 is TGTGCCAGCTCACCACCGACCGATCAAGAGACCCAGTACTTC. Translating it yields CASSPPTDQETQYF.

J is TRBJ2-5 and V is TRBV5-6, with D perhaps given as TRBD1 or TRBD2 (5 bases each). The CDR3 has 14 residues. The ends were cut back, 2 bases at V and 4 bases at J, with 12 bases in the middle. Germline CDR1 reads SGHDT; CDR2 reads YYEEEE. CDR3 in DNA: TGTGCCAGCAGCTTTTGGCGTGGGACAGAGACCCAGTACTTC. It encodes CASSFWRGTETQYF.

The rearrangement links TRBV9 to TRBJ2-1; D is perhaps TRBD1 or TRBD2 (5 bases each). In germline, CDR1 is SGDLS, CDR2 YYNGEE. The CDR3 runs 15 residues. V was trimmed by 6 bases and J by 10 bases, leaving 23 bases between them. CDR3 nucleotides: TGTGCCAGCAAATTCCGGGACGGGGAAGAGGGAGAGCAGTTCTTC. Its protein product is CASKFRDGEEGEQFF.

The chain joins TRBV19 to TRBJ1-5, with no clear D. Per the germline V gene, CDR1 is LNHDA and CDR2 is SQIVND (reference sequence). The CDR3 runs to 17 residues. V was trimmed by 4 bases and J by 0 bases, leaving 16 bases between them. The CDR3 bases are TGTGCCAGTAGTACGACTGCGGAACCATATAGCAATCAGCCCCAGCATTTT. Protein sequence: CASSTTAEPYSNQPQHF.

The count of this clone is one. The gene calls are TRBV11-2 and TRBJ1-1; 7 bases are shared with TRBD1. The CDR3 totals 13 residues. The V segment lost 1 base and the J segment 10 bases; nucleotides outside the gene matches: 6. Germline CDR1 SGHAT, CDR2 FQNNGV. CDR3 coding DNA: TGTGCCAGCAGCTTAGGAGCAGGGGGGACAGCTTTCTTT. Amino acids: CASSLGAGGTAFF.

The gene calls are TRBV7-2 and TRBJ2-5, with TRBD2 identical over 8 bases. The junction had 16 bases not matched to a gene; V was cut back by 5 bases and J by 5 bases. Germline-derived CDR1 and CDR2 are SGHTA and FQGNSA. The CDR3 extends over 17 amino acids. This chain's CDR3 is CASSLRSGGFRWETQYF. In DNA form, the CDR3 reads TGTGCCAGCAGCCTTAGGAGCGGGGGTTTCCGCTGGGAGACCCAGTACTTC.

Only one count was recorded for this clone. The chain combines TRBV15 with TRBJ1-4; 7 bases are shared with TRBD1. V dropped 4 bases and J dropped 8; count of bases not matched to a gene: 16. The CDR3 runs 17 residues. Germline-derived CDR1 and CDR2 are LNHNV and YYDKDF (reference sequence). CDR3 residues: CATSNAELGTAGEKLFF. The CDR3 DNA is TGTGCCACCAGCAATGCAGAACTCGGGACAGCGGGGGAAAAACTGTTTTTT.

The chain is built from TRBV7-9 and TRBJ2-5, with D maybe TRBD1 (6 bases). Germline V gene data show CDR1 as SEHNR and CDR2 as FQNEAQ (reference sequence). CDR3 size: 14 residues. The V and J ends lost 5 bases and 2 bases respectively, with 12 bases between them. CDR3 sequence: CASSPRQEQETQYF. The CDR3 DNA is TGTGCCAGCAGCCCGCGACAGGAACAAGAGACCCAGTACTTC.

The V gene is TRBV7-2, the J gene TRBJ2-7; D is perhaps TRBD1 or TRBD2 (5 bases each). The CDR3 has 14 residues. V was shortened by 5 bases and J by 0 bases, with 11 bases between the two germline ends. CDR1 and CDR2 from the germline V gene are SGHTA and FQGNSA. The CDR3 coding sequence is TGTGCCAGCAGCGGGACCCTGAGCTCCTACGAGCAGTACTTC. The encoded protein is CASSGTLSSYEQYF.

This clone was observed a handful of times. This chain uses TRBV29-1 with TRBJ1-1; no reliable D call. CDR3 length: 13 residues. Germline values: CDR1 SQVTM, CDR2 ANQGSEA. Trimming removed 4 bases from V and 0 bases from J, with 9 bases in between. CDR3: CSVVGFMNTEAFF. The CDR3 nucleotides are TGCAGCGTTGTTGGGTTTATGAACACTGAAGCTTTCTTT.

A few counts support this clone. The CDR3 loop reads CASSLASAQETQYF. The CDR3 DNA reads as TGTGCCAGCAGCTTAGCGTCTGCGCAAGAGACCCAGTACTTC. The V and J genes are TRBV7-2 and TRBJ2-5; no firm D call. This CDR3 region has 14 residues. Trimming pared 0 bases from V and 2 bases from J, leaving 7 bases between. Germline CDR1 SGHTA, CDR2 FQGNSA.

This sequence joins TRBV21-1 and TRBJ1-1. TRBV21-1 constitutes a pseudogene. The CDR3 extends over 14 amino acids. The CDR3 is CASSLGGGRTEAFF. Here the CDR3 DNA reads TGTGCCAGCAGCTTGGGCGGGGGTCGCACTGAAGCTTTCTTT.

The CDR3 nucleotides are TGCGCCAGCAGCCTGACGGAGCTTAATGAAAAACTGTTTTTT. Translation gives CASSLTELNEKLFF. The rearrangement joins TRBV5-1 to TRBJ1-4; D gene ambiguous. The CDR3 consists of 14 residues. Germline V gene lookup returns CDR1 SGHRS and CDR2 YFSETQ. Trimming pared 4 bases from V and 4 bases from J, leaving 11 bases between.

The chain has TRBV7-2 and TRBJ1-5, with D unclear. The CDR3 runs to 13 residues. The germline V gene encodes CDR1 SGHTA and CDR2 FQGNSA. Trimming removed 1 base at V and 4 bases at J, with 5 bases between. The CDR3 DNA reads TGTGCCAGCAGCTTAGGGCCGAATCAGCCCCAGCATTTT. Translation gives CASSLGPNQPQHF.

This sequence joins TRBV4-1 and TRBJ2-5; 10 nucleotides match TRBD1. V shed 1 base, J shed 4 bases, and the junction held 6 bases outside the gene matches. This CDR3 region has 16 residues. The V gene's germline CDR1 is MGHRA and CDR2 YSYEKL. The CDR3 sequence is CASSQGQGAAGETQYF. CDR3 DNA sequence: TGCGCCAGCAGCCAAGGACAGGGGGCGGCGGGAGAGACCCAGTACTTC.

In DNA form, the CDR3 reads TGTGCCAGTAGTATAGGCAGGACGGATACGCAGTATTTT. It is translated as CASSIGRTDTQYF. This chain links TRBV19 with TRBJ2-3; no clear D gene. V was shortened by 1 base and J by 6 bases, with 8 bases between the two germline ends. CDR1 is LNHDA and CDR2 is SQIVND in the germline V gene (reference sequence). The CDR3 is 13 amino acids.

There are a few counts of this clone. The chain combines TRBV7-2 with TRBJ2-1; 7 bases match TRBD2. This CDR3 comprises 14 residues. The ends lost 0 bases at V and 13 bases at J; junction bases unmatched: 9. Germline CDR1 reads SGHTA; CDR2 reads FQGNSA. The CDR3 is CASSLALAEATQFF. In DNA form, the CDR3 reads TGTGCCAGCAGCTTAGCGCTAGCGGAGGCGACTCAGTTCTTC.

The V and J genes are TRBV19 and TRBJ1-1; D is undetermined. The CDR3 covers 12 residues. The V end was cut by 3 bases, the J end by 5 bases, with 7 bases between. Germline CDR1 LNHDA, CDR2 SQIVND (reference sequence). The CDR3 loop reads CASSILGTEAFF. The CDR3 nucleotides are TGTGCCAGTAGTATCCTGGGGACTGAAGCTTTCTTT.

The chain links TRBV7-6 to TRBJ2-2; 9 bases match TRBD1. V shed 5 bases and J 7 bases; nucleotides not matched to a gene: 11. There are 16 residues in the CDR3. Germline CDR1 SGHVS, CDR2 FNYEAQ. CDR3 coding DNA: TGTGCCAGCAGCCTCTCGACAGGGGGGTTGAACGGGGAGCTGTTTTTT. Translation gives CASSLSTGGLNGELFF.

This chain connects TRBV5-4 to TRBJ2-5; TRBD2 aligns across 14 bases. The CDR3 runs to 16 residues. Germline CDR1 is SGHNT and CDR2 is YYREEE (reference sequence). The V segment lost 3 bases and the J segment 4 bases; nucleotides outside the gene matches: 5. The CDR3: CASSSKTSGGVETQYF. CDR3 bases: TGTGCCAGCAGCTCGAAGACTAGCGGGGGGGTAGAGACCCAGTACTTC.

CDR3 residues: CASSLTGSSYNEQFF. The CDR3 DNA sequence: TGTGCCAGCAGCCTGACCGGGAGCTCCTACAATGAGCAGTTCTTC. This sequence joins TRBV7-3 and TRBJ2-1; weak D call: TRBD2 (6 bases). Trimming removed 5 bases from V and 0 bases from J, with 11 bases in between. Germline V gene lookup returns CDR1 SGHTA and CDR2 FQGTGA. CDR3 length: 15 residues.

The V call is TRBV7-2, the J call TRBJ1-2; 12 nucleotides line up with TRBD1. With V trimmed by 2 bases and J by 4 bases, 14 bases remained unmatched. The CDR3 length is 19 residues. CDR1 and CDR2 from the germline V gene are SGHTA and FQGNSA. The CDR3 sequence: CASSLTGRDRGQSRYGYTF. The DNA of the CDR3 is TGTGCCAGCAGCTTAACAGGCCGGGACAGGGGGCAAAGTCGCTATGGCTACACCTTC.

V gene TRBV7-2 combines with J gene TRBJ1-5; possible D gene TRBD1, 6 bases. CDR3 size: 13 residues. The germline V gene has CDR1 SGHTA and CDR2 FQGNSA. With 5 bases removed from V and 7 bases from J, the gap between germline ends came to 12 bases. This CDR3 reads CASSNRVSQPQHF. DNA for the CDR3: TGTGCCAGCAGCAACAGGGTATCCCAGCCCCAGCATTTT.